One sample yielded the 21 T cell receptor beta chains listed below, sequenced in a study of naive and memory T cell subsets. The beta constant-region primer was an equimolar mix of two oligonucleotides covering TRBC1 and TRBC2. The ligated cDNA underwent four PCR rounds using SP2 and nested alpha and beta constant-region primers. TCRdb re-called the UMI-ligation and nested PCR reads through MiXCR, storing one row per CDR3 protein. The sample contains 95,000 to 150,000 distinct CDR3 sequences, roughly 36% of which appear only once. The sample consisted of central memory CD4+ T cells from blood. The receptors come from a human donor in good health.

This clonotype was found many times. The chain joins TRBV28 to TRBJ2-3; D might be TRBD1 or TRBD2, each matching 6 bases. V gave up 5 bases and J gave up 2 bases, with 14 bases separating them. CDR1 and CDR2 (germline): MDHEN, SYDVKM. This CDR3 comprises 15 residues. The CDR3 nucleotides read TGTGCCAGCAGTGGAGGGGGGAAAAACACAGATACGCAGTATTTT. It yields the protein CASSGGGKNTDTQYF.

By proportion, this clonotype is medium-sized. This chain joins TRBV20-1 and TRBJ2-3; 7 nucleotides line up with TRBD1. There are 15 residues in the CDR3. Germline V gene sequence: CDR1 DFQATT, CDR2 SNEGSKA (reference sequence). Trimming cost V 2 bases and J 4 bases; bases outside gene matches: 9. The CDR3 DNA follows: TGCAGTGCTAGAATCCCAGGGGGTATAGCAGATACGCAGTATTTT. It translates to CSARIPGGIADTQYF.

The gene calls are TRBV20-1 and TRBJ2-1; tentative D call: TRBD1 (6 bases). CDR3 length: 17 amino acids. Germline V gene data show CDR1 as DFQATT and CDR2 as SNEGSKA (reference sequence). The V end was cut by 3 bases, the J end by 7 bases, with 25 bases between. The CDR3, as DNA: TGCAGTGCTAGGGGATTCTCGGGCGGACAGACTTATAATGAGCAGTTCTTC. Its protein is CSARGFSGGQTYNEQFF.

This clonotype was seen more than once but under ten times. CDR3 nucleotides: TGTGCCAGCAGCCCGCAGAGGACTCAAGAAGTCTACGAGCAGTACTTC. This codes for CASSPQRTQEVYEQYF. This chain connects TRBV21-1 to TRBJ2-7; TRBD2, the table's D call, was not compared with the DNA. TRBV21-1 is annotated as a pseudogene. This CDR3 comprises 16 residues.

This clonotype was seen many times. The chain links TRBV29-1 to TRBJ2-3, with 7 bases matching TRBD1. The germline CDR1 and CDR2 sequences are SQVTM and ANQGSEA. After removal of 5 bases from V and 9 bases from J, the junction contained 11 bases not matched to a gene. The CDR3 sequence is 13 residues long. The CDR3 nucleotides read TGCAGCGTTCGGGTTAGGGGGCAGCGAACGCAGTATTTT. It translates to CSVRVRGQRTQYF.

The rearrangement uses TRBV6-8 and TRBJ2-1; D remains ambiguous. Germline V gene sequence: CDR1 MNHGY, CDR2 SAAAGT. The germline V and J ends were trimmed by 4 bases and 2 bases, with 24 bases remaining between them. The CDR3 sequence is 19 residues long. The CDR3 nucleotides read TGTGCCAGCAGTTCTCCTTCAAGCTTTAGTACGAGCCCCTACAATGAGCAGTTCTTC. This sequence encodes CASSSPSSFSTSPYNEQFF.

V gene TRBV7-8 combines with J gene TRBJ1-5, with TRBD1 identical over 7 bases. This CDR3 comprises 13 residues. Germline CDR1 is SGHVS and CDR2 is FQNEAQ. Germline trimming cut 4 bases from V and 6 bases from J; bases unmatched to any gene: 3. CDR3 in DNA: TGTGCCAGCAGCTCCCAGGGGGGTCAGCCCCAGCATTTT. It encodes CASSSQGGQPQHF. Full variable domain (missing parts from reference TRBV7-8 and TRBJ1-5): GAGVSQSPRYKVAKRGQDVALRCDPISGHVSLFWYQQALGQGPEFLTYFQNEAQLDKSGLPSDRFFAERPEGSVSTLKIQRTQQEDSAVYLCASSSQGGQPQHFGDGTRLSIL.

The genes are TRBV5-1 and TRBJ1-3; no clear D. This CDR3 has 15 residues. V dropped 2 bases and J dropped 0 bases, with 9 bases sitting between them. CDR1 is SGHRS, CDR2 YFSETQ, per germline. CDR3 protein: CASSLGLASGNTIYF. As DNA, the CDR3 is TGCGCCAGCAGCTTAGGTCTCGCCTCTGGAAACACCATATATTTT.

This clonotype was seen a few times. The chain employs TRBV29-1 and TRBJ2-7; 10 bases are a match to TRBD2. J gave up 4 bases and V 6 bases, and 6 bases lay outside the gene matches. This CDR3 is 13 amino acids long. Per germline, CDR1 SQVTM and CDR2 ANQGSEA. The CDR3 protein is CSVTPSGRYEQYF. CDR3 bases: TGCAGCGTGACCCCTAGCGGGAGATACGAGCAGTACTTC.

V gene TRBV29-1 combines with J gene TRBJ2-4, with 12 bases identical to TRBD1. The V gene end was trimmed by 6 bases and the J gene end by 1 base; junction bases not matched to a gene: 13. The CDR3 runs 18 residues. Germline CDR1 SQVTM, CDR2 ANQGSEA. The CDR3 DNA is TGCAGCGTCCTCGGGACAGGGGGCAACGGTTGGGCCAAAAACATTCAGTACTTC. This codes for CSVLGTGGNGWAKNIQYF.

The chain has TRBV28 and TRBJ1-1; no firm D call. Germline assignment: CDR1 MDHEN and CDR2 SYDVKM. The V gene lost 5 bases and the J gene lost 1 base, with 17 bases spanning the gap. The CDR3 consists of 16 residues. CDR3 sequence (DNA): TGTGCCAGCAGTAGGTCGTCGGGCAGCCAGAACACTGAAGCTTTCTTT. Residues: CASSRSSGSQNTEAFF.

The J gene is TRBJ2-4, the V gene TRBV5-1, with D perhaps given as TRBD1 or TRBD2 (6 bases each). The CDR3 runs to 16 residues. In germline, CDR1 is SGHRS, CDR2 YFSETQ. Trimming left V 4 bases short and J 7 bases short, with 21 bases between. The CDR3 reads CASSMAIGGGGNIQYF. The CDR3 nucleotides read TGCGCCAGCAGCATGGCCATAGGGGGAGGAGGCAACATTCAGTACTTC.

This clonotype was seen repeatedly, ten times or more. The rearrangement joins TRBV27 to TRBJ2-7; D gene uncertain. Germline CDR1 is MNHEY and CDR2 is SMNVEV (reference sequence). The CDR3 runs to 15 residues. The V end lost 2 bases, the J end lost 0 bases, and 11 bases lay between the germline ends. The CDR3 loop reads CASSLDLQSSYEQYF. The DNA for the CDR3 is TGTGCCAGCAGTTTAGATTTGCAGAGCTCCTACGAGCAGTACTTC.

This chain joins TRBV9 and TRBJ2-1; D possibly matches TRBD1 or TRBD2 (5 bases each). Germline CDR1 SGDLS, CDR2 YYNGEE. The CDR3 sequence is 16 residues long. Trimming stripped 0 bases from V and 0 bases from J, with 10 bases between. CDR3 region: CASSVESGSSYNEQFF. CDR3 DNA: TGTGCCAGCAGCGTAGAATCAGGGAGCTCCTACAATGAGCAGTTCTTC.

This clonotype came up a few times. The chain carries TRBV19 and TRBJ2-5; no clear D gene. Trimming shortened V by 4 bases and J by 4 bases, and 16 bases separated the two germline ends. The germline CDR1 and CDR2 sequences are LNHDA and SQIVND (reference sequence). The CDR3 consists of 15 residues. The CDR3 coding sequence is TGTGCCAGTAGTACGTTTGGACGCACGGGAGAGACCCAGTACTTC. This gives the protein CASSTFGRTGETQYF.

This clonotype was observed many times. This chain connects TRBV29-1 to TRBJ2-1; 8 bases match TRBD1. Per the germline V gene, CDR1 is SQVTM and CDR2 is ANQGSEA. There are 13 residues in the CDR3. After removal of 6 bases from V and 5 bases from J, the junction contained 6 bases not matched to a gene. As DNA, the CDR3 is TGCAGCGTCGGGGACAGGCCCGACAATGAGCAGTTCTTC. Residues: CSVGDRPDNEQFF.

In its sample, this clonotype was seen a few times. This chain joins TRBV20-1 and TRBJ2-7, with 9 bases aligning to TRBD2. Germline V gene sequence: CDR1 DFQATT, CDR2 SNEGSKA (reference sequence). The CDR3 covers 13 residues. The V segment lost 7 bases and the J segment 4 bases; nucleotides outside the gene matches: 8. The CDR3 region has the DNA TGCAGTGTAGTCGGCGGGAGGGCTTACGAGCAGTACTTC. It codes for CSVVGGRAYEQYF.

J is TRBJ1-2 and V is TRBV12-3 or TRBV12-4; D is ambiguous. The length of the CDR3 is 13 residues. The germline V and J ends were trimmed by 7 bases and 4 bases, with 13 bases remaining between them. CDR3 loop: CASTFSAGYGYTF. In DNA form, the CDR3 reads TGTGCCAGCACCTTCTCAGCAGGCTATGGCTACACCTTC.

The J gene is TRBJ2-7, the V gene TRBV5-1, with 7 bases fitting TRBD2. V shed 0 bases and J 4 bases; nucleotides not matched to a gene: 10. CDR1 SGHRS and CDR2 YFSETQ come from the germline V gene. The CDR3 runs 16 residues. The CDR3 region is CASSLVGAGRLYEQYF. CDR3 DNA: TGCGCCAGCAGCTTGGTAGGAGCGGGACGGCTTTACGAGCAGTACTTC. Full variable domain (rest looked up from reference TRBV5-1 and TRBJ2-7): KAGVTQTPRYLIKTRGQQVTLSCSPISGHRSVSWYQQTPGQGLQFLFEYFSETQRNKGNFPGRFSGRQFSNSRSEMNVSTLELGDSALYLCASSLVGAGRLYEQYFGPGTRLTVT.

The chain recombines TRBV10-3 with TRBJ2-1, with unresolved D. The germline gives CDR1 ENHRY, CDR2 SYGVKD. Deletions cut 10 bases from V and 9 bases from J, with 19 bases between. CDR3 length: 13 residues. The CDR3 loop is CATRGLATGEQFF. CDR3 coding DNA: TGTGCCACCCGTGGGTTGGCAACGGGTGAGCAGTTCTTC.

The CDR3 DNA reads as TGTGCCAGTAGTGTCCAGGGGGTGAGCAATCAGCCCCAGCATTTT. Translation: CASSVQGVSNQPQHF. The chain combines TRBV19 with TRBJ1-5; 7 bases are a match to TRBD1. In germline, CDR1 is LNHDA, CDR2 SQIVND (reference sequence). CDR3 length equals 15 residues. The V and J ends lost 5 bases and 1 base, in that order; junction bases with no gene match: 5. Filled out from reference TRBV19 and TRBJ1-5, the complete variable domain reads DGGITQSPKYLFRKEGQNVTLSCEQNLNHDAMYWYRQDPGQGLRLIYYSQIVNDFQKGDIAEGYSVSREKKESFPLTVTSAQKNPTAFYLCASSVQGVSNQPQHFGDGTRLSIL.